A single sample gave rise to the 6 T cell receptor beta chains below, sequenced in a study of spatial heterogeneity in lung cancer (dated by TCRdb to about 2019). Libraries came from 5' RACE. For sequencing, a NextSeq 500 was employed. Using fastp trimming at Q25 and MiXCR clonotype assembly, TCRdb reanalyzed the public sequencing data and kept in-frame beta chains. Rows with a matching CDR3 protein are joined into one entry that keeps the most common DNA and genes. This sample gives around 10,000 distinct CDR3 sequences in total; approximately 3.9% of them show up just once. The ten largest clones capture about 20% of the sample. Taken with the paper, the label for time point translates to: blood taken at disease recurrence. Whole RNA extracted from tumor and nontumor lung tissue, or from cryopreserved PBMC samples, was used for TCR sequencing without cell sorting. Sample: PBMCs, taken at recurrence. Source of these receptors: a female donor with early-stage non-small cell lung cancer.

This clonotype showed up many times. Because this beta chain is a stray read in a library intended to capture alpha chains, its abundance should not be given much weight. The chain recombines TRBV7-8 with TRBJ2-5, with a weak D call TRBD2 (6 bases). The germline V and J ends were trimmed by 4 bases and 2 bases, with 23 bases remaining between them. The CDR3 totals 18 residues. Germline CDR1 reads SGHVS; CDR2 reads FQNEAQ. The CDR3 DNA sequence: TGTGCCAGCAGCTACACTCGACGGGGACTGTCCCCTCAAGAGACCCAGTACTTC. This gives the protein CASSYTRRGLSPQETQYF.

This clonotype was recorded a few times. Because this beta chain is a stray read in a library intended to capture alpha chains, its abundance should not be given much weight. The CDR3 DNA reads TGTGCCAGCAGTGAACGACAGGGGGCCGCCAAAAACATTCAGTACTTC. Protein sequence: CASSERQGAAKNIQYF. The rearrangement uses TRBV6-6 and TRBJ2-4; TRBD1 matches 10 bases. Germline trimming cut 5 bases from V and 1 base from J; bases unmatched to any gene: 5. The germline V gene has CDR1 MNHNY and CDR2 SVGAGI (reference sequence). CDR3 length: 16 residues.

Sample share makes this clonotype medium-sized (0.01 to 0.1%). With the library built for alpha chains, this beta chain is off target and its frequency is not meaningful. The J gene is TRBJ1-1, the V gene TRBV5-1, with 7 positions matching TRBD1. CDR3 size: 15 residues. The V and J ends lost 5 bases and 4 bases, in that order; junction bases with no gene match: 11. The germline V gene encodes CDR1 SGHRS and CDR2 YFSETQ. The DNA of the CDR3 is TGCGCCAGCAGGGAGGGGGCCGTCAAGCTCACTGAAGCTTTCTTT. It codes for CASREGAVKLTEAFF.

This clonotype was found many times. This beta chain lies outside the target of a library built for alpha chains; its clone size means little. The chain couples TRBV7-9 to TRBJ1-1; 8 positions agree with TRBD1. This CDR3 region has 13 residues. Germline V lookup: CDR1 SEHNR, CDR2 FQNEAQ (reference sequence). The ends lost 4 bases at V and 4 bases at J; junction bases unmatched: 2. The CDR3 DNA reads TGTGCCAGCAGCTCCGGGACAGGCACTGAAGCTTTCTTT. Translated: CASSSGTGTEAFF. Using reference TRBV7-9 and TRBJ1-1 for the parts outside the CDR3, the full variable domain is DTGVSQNPRHKITKRGQNVTFRCDPISEHNRLYWYRQTLGQGPEFLTYFQNEAQLEKSRLLSDRFSAERPKGSFSTLEIQRTEQGDSAMYLCASSSGTGTEAFFGQGTRLTVV.

At least ten counts were recorded for this clonotype. This beta chain was picked up by a library intended for alpha chains and is off target, so its count carries little meaning. V is TRBV20-1 and J is TRBJ2-5, with 7 nucleotides matching TRBD2. V was pared by 0 bases and J by 5 bases, with 6 bases of the junction left unmatched. The CDR3 is made up of 14 amino acids. Per the germline V gene, CDR1 is DFQATT and CDR2 is SNEGSKA (reference sequence). The CDR3 protein is CSARDAGAGETQYF. The CDR3 DNA sequence: TGCAGTGCTAGAGACGCCGGAGCGGGGGAGACCCAGTACTTC.

This clonotype is judged medium-sized (0.01 to 0.1%). The library was built for alpha chains, so this beta chain is an off-target read and its size means little. This sequence joins TRBV24-1 and TRBJ2-1; the match to TRBD1 covers 7 bases. Germline V gives CDR1 KGHDR, CDR2 SFDVKD. V dropped 3 bases and J dropped 7; count of bases not matched to a gene: 14. The CDR3 is made up of 17 amino acids. CDR3 loop: CATSDPNPGQSLNEQFF. In nucleotides, the CDR3 is TGTGCCACCAGTGATCCGAACCCGGGACAGAGCTTAAATGAGCAGTTCTTC.